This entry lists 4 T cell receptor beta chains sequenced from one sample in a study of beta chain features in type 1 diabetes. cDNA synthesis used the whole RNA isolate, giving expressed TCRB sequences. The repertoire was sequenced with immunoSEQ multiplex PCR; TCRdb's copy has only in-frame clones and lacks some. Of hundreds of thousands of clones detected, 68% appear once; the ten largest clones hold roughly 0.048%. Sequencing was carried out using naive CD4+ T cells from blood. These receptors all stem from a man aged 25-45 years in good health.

CDR3 DNA: TGTGCCAGCAGCTCCCTACACGGGTACGGGCAGTTCTTC. This gives the protein CASSSLHGYGQFF. The V gene is TRBV14, the J gene TRBJ2-1, with D unclear. The CDR3 spans 13 residues. V was pared by 5 bases and J by 12 bases, with 17 bases between. Germline V gives CDR1 SGHDN, CDR2 FVKESK. Based on the CDR3 plus reference TRBV14 and TRBJ2-1, the full variable domain is EAGVTQFPSHSVIEKGQTVTLRCDPISGHDNLYWYRRVMGKEIKFLLHFVKESKQDESGMPNNRFLAERTGGTYSTLKVQPAELEDSGVYFCASSSLHGYGQFFGPGTRLTVL.

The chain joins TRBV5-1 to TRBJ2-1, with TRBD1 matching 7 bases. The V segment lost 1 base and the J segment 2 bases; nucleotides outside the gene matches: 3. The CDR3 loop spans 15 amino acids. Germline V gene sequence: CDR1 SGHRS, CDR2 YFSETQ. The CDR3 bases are TGCGCCAGCAGCTTGACAGGGGACCCCTACAATGAGCAGTTCTTC. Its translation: CASSLTGDPYNEQFF.

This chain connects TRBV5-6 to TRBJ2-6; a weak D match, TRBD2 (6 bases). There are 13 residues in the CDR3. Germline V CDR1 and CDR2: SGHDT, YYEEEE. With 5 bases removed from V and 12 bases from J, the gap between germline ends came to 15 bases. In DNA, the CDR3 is TGTGCCAGCAGTCCCGGTACGGGACTCGTCCTGACTTTC. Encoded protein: CASSPGTGLVLTF. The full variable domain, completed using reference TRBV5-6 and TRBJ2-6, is DAGVTQSPTHLIKTRGQQVTLRCSPKSGHDTVSWYQQALGQGPQFIFQYYEEEERQRGNFPDRFSGHQFPNYSSELNVNALLLGDSALYLCASSPGTGLVLTFGAGSRLTVL.

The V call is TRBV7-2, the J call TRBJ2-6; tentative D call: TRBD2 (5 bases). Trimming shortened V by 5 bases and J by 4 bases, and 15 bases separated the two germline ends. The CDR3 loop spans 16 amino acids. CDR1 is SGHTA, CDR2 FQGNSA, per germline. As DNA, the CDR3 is TGTGCCAGCAGCCCCCGACGGGCGGGCGGGGCCAACGTCCTGACTTTC. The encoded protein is CASSPRRAGGANVLTF.